Sequencing of this T cell receptor beta chain was carried out in a study of blood T cell repertoires in COVID-19 (TCRdb year 2020). At the level of the whole study: Samples covering the acute and convalescent phases of COVID-19 were provided by collaborators in the United States, Italy and Spain. The prospective study material was composed of cDNA or gDNA derived from T cells, B-cell-depleted T cells, or PBMCs. Where available, HLA class I and class II types were obtained from metadata supplied by the sample provider rather than from assay-based typing. The dataset comprised deeply sampled blood TCRbeta repertoires from subjects exposed to, actively infected with, or recovered from COVID-19. The repertoires were released in a freely available public database meant as a resource for research on the immune response to SARS-CoV-2. The sample metadata nearly always contained a de-identified subject ID, COVID-19 status, age in years and sex. Samples came from the ongoing ImmuneRACE study (first 160 participants) plus 1,254 subjects from 6 global collaborators.

TCRbeta CDR3 regions were amplified from genomic DNA by means of the immunoSEQ Assay, a bias-controlled multiplex PCR. The authors' analysis ran thus. The number of nucleated cells in each sample was estimated by amplification of reference gene primers within the assay. To quantify the absolute abundance of each unique TCRbeta CDR3 rearrangement, sequence reads were collapsed and filtered. For each sample, productive Simpson clonality was calculated by taking the square root of Simpson's diversity index across productive rearrangements. TCRdb provides this immuneACCESS table in a form limited to in-frame rearrangements. Some clones are lacking; in checked studies, under half of them reflect an unresolved V gene, and why the rest are absent is not known. V and J calls and clone size are copied from that table; D and trimming were computed from the DNA. The sample includes approximately 260,000 clones, with about 88% observed a single time. The ten biggest clones cover roughly 6.7% of the sample.

Points the paper makes about the study in general: The amount of clinical and demographic metadata varied by source and participant and was provided uncurated.

The germline V gene encodes CDR1 LGHNA and CDR2 YSLEER. The junction shows trimming of 1 base on V and 4 bases on J, plus 6 bases between the germline ends. From cysteine to phenylalanine, the CDR3 is 13 amino acids long. This entry keeps only the CDR3 DNA: 39 bases, framed from base 1. To note about this clone: Its antigen remains undetermined. Base quality data are lacking; no much larger clone is found one base away.

In the prospective study, participants were roughly 18 to 95 years old, resided in about two dozen geographic areas of the United States, and were enrolled through a virtual design. To assign participants to cohorts, the prospective study relied on clinical history that participants themselves reported in a screening survey and a study questionnaire. Exposed participants had been in contact, within 2 weeks of entering the study, with a person who had a PCR-confirmed or clinician-diagnosed case of COVID-19. In the prospective study, whole blood, serum and a nasopharyngeal or oropharyngeal swab were collected from each participant by mobile phlebotomists. Prospective study participants could optionally give additional blood draws and questionnaires over an approximately two-month period. Before DNA extraction, prospective study blood samples were shipped either frozen or at room temperature.

The sequenced sample was PBMCs or T cells enriched from blood (not recorded which). The chain links TRBV4-3 with TRBJ2-3; no D gene can be assigned with confidence. This TCR was recovered from a woman in her 50s who had been exposed to COVID-19. The DNA reads as follows: TGCGCCAGCAGCCAAGCCCTCTCAGATACGCAGTATTTT. This sequence encodes CASSQALSDTQYF.